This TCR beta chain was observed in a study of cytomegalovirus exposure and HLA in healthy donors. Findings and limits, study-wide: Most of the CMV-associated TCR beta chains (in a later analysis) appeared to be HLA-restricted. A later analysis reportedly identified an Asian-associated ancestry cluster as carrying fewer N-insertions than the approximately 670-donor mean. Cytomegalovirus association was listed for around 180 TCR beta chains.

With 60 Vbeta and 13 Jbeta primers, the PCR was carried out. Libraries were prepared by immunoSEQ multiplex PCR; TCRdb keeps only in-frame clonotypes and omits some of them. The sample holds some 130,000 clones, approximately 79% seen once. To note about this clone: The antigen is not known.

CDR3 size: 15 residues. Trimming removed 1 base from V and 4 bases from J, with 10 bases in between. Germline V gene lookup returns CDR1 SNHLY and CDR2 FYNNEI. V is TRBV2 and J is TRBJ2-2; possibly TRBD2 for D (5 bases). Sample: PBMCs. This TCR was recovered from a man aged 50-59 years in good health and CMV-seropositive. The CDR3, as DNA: TGTGCCAGCAGTGAAGGGACTTATTTCACCGGGGAGCTGTTTTTT. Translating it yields CASSEGTYFTGELFF.